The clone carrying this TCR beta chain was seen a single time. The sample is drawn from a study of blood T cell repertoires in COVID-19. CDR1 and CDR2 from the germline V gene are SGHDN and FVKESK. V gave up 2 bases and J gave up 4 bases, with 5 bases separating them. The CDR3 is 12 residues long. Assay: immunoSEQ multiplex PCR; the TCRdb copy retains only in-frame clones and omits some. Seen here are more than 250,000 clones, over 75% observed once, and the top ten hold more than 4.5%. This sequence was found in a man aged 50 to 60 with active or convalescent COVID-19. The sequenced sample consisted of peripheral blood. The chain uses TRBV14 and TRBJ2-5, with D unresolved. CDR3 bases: TGTGCCAGCAGCCAACCTCTAGAGACCCAGTACTTC. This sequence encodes CASSQPLETQYF. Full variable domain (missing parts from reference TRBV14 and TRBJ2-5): EAGVTQFPSHSVIEKGQTVTLRCDPISGHDNLYWYRRVMGKEIKFLLHFVKESKQDESGMPNNRFLAERTGGTYSTLKVQPAELEDSGVYFCASSQPLETQYFGPGTRLLVL.